This TCR beta chain was documented in a study of Tregs in tolerant kidney transplant recipients. Study observations and caveats: The most relevant donor-specific Treg TCRbeta repertoire apparently came from expansion with activated donor B cells. Validation in larger populations is needed because few patients were studied. Biological reproducibility was not directly addressed, but technical replication error appeared minimal.

Germline CDR1 is MNHEY and CDR2 is SMNVEV (reference sequence). This CDR3 is built from 13 residues. V lost 2 bases and J 2 bases, leaving 5 bases between the germline ends. On this clone itself: What it binds is not known.

Assay used: immunoSEQ multiplex PCR; TCRdb lists only in-frame clones, some missing. The sample gives 200,000 to 300,000 clones, about 80% of which show up once; about 0.64% is in the top ten. CD4+CD25+CD127- Tregs, CD4+CD25- non-Tregs, CD4 and CD8 cells were sorted. The specimen was CD4+ T cells from blood. This TCR was sampled from a human donor in good health. The genes are TRBV27 and TRBJ2-3; D gene ambiguous. The DNA of the CDR3 is TGTGCCAGCAGTTTAACTTTCACAGATACGCAGTATTTT. Its protein product is CASSLTFTDTQYF.